A single sample is the source of the 23 T cell receptor beta chains below, sequenced in a study of blood T cells in healthy people across ages. A J-beta primer mix and a sample-barcoded 5' primer were used in a second PCR of about 7 to 12 cycles. Via MiXCR, TCRdb re-called the 5' RACE reads, giving one row per CDR3 protein. The table lists hundreds of thousands of distinct CDR3 sequences, about 45% of them singletons, with approximately 23% in the top ten. What was sequenced was blood. These TCRs come from a man older than 75 in good health.

The chain uses TRBV5-6 and TRBJ2-5, with D possibly being TRBD2 (5 bases). CDR1 SGHDT and CDR2 YYEEEE come from the germline V gene. The length of the CDR3 is 15 residues. The germline V and J ends were trimmed by 0 bases and 1 base, with 10 bases remaining between them. This CDR3 reads CASSLGPGSQETQYF. The CDR3 DNA reads TGTGCCAGCAGCTTGGGGCCGGGATCCCAAGAGACCCAGTACTTC.

The chain links TRBV20-1 to TRBJ1-1, with TRBD1 as a possible D gene (6 bases). V lost 3 bases and J lost 2, with 16 bases in between. CDR3 length equals 15 residues. From germline, CDR1 is DFQATT and CDR2 SNEGSKA (reference sequence). The CDR3 DNA reads TGCAGTGCTAGTCGGGGAGGGGGAGGTAACACTGAAGCTTTCTTT. Translated, it gives CSASRGGGGNTEAFF.

In this sample, this clonotype turned up a few times. The V call is TRBV12-3 or TRBV12-4, the J call TRBJ2-1, with TRBD2 identical over 11 bases. The V gene end was trimmed by 6 bases and the J gene end by 7 bases; junction bases not matched to a gene: 8. This CDR3 is 15 amino acids long. CDR3: CASSLAGGGGNEQFF. CDR3 DNA sequence: TGTGCCAGCAGCCTAGCGGGAGGAGGGGGGAATGAGCAGTTCTTC.

In its sample, this clonotype was seen a few times. The chain combines TRBV10-3 with TRBJ2-4; D possibly uses TRBD1 or TRBD2 (5 bases each). Germline V gene sequence: CDR1 ENHRY, CDR2 SYGVKD. The CDR3 has 15 amino acids. Trimming removed 4 bases at V and 2 bases at J, with 12 bases between. The CDR3 region is CAISARDGSKNIQYF. The CDR3 DNA sequence: TGTGCCATCAGTGCCCGGGACGGGTCCAAAAACATTCAGTACTTC.

There are many counts of this clonotype. The gene calls are TRBV10-3 and TRBJ2-7; D unclear. CDR3 size: 12 residues. V was pared by 2 bases and J by 3 bases, with 5 bases between. Germline loops: CDR1 ENHRY, CDR2 SYGVKD. CDR3 in DNA: TGTGCCATCAGTGAGGGCGGCTACGAGCAGTACTTC. Protein: CAISEGGYEQYF.

The genes are TRBV7-2 and TRBJ2-1; a possible D gene is TRBD2 (5 bases). The CDR3 loop spans 14 amino acids. CDR1 and CDR2 from the germline V gene are SGHTA and FQGNSA. V gave up 1 base and J gave up 7 bases, with 11 bases separating them. CDR3 DNA: TGTGCCAGCAGCTTAGGGCTAGCCGAAAATGAGCAGTTCTTC. It encodes CASSLGLAENEQFF.

The V call is TRBV2, the J call TRBJ2-1, with 11 nucleotides matching TRBD2. Per germline, CDR1 SNHLY and CDR2 FYNNEI. Trimming at V came to 7 bases and at J to 3 bases, leaving 5 bases not matched to a gene. This CDR3 has 15 residues. CDR3 DNA: TGTGCCAGCACCCTACTAGCGGGAGACTACAATGAGCAGTTCTTC. Encoded protein: CASTLLAGDYNEQFF.

The chain is built from TRBV20-1 and TRBJ1-5, with D tentatively TRBD1 (5 bases). The CDR3 totals 16 residues. Germline CDR1 DFQATT, CDR2 SNEGSKA (reference sequence). V gave up 4 bases and J gave up 1 base, with 17 bases separating them. The chain's CDR3 is CSAKGSGTTSNQPQHF. CDR3 DNA sequence: TGCAGTGCTAAGGGGTCCGGGACGACAAGCAATCAGCCCCAGCATTTT.

V is TRBV7-2 and J is TRBJ1-6; the D is unclear. CDR1 is SGHTA, CDR2 FQGNSA, per germline. CDR3 length: 16 amino acids. Trimming took off 2 bases at V and 2 bases at J, with 10 bases between the two ends. CDR3 sequence reads: CASSLLGGTYNSPLHF. The CDR3 DNA reads TGTGCCAGCAGCTTATTGGGTGGCACCTATAATTCACCCCTCCACTTT.

The chain has TRBV7-2 and TRBJ1-4, with TRBD1 matching 7 bases. In germline, CDR1 is SGHTA, CDR2 FQGNSA. The CDR3 has 15 amino acids. V was pared by 6 bases and J by 3 bases, with 7 bases of the junction left unmatched. The CDR3 is CASRRTGTANEKLFF. The CDR3 DNA reads TGTGCCAGCAGACGTACCGGGACAGCTAATGAAAAACTGTTTTTT.

The CDR3 region is CASSQVPDSPLHF. The CDR3 bases are TGCGCCAGCAGCCAAGTCCCAGACTCACCCCTCCACTTT. The chain links TRBV4-1 to TRBJ1-6; no reliable D call. Trimming stripped 1 base from V and 10 bases from J, with 8 bases between. CDR1 is MGHRA, CDR2 YSYEKL, per germline. The CDR3 is 13 amino acids.

The rearrangement uses TRBV29-1 and TRBJ2-7; tentative D call: TRBD2 (7 bases). There are 18 residues in the CDR3. Trimming pared 0 bases from V and 1 base from J, leaving 22 bases between. Germline loops: CDR1 SQVTM, CDR2 ANQGSEA. CDR3 amino acids: CSVEDRARGGVDSYEQYF. The CDR3 coding sequence is TGCAGCGTTGAAGATAGGGCCCGCGGGGGCGTCGATTCCTACGAGCAGTACTTC.

This chain's CDR3 is CASSEALAGREQYF. The CDR3 coding sequence is TGTGCCAGCAGTGAAGCACTAGCGGGACGAGAGCAGTACTTC. The V and J genes are TRBV2 and TRBJ2-5, with 10 positions matching TRBD2. The CDR3 spans 14 residues. Germline V gene lookup returns CDR1 SNHLY and CDR2 FYNNEI. J gave up 11 bases and V 0 bases, and 6 bases lay outside the gene matches.

This clonotype was found a few times. A much bigger clone sits one base away, suggesting this may be a read error. The chain has TRBV6-1 and TRBJ2-1, with 14 bases identical to TRBD2. Germline V lookup: CDR1 MNHNS, CDR2 SASEGT. The CDR3 is 18 amino acids. The CDR3 sequence: CANSTRRLAGGLNNEQFF. CDR3 coding DNA: TGTGCCAACAGTACGCGCCGACTAGCGGGAGGGCTAAACAATGAGCAGTTCTTC.

About this clonotype itself: Compared with germline, one end of the junction differs, possibly owing to a read error. The V call is TRBV6-6, the J call TRBJ2-1; D gene unclear. The CDR3 runs 13 residues. The germline gives CDR1 MNHNY, CDR2 SVGAGI (reference sequence). The CDR3 DNA reads TGTGCCAGCACACAACCCTCTGGCAATGGGCAGTTCTTC. This translates into CASTQPSGNGQFF.

The genes are TRBV7-8 and TRBJ1-5, with D unresolved. This CDR3 has 15 residues. Trimming shortened V by 1 base and J by 5 bases, and 12 bases separated the two germline ends. Germline V lookup: CDR1 SGHVS, CDR2 FQNEAQ. The CDR3 sequence: CASSLGGWADQPQHF. CDR3 nucleotides: TGTGCCAGCAGCTTAGGTGGTTGGGCAGATCAGCCCCAGCATTTT.

Worth noting for this clonotype: A much larger clone sits a single nucleotide away, making a read error possible. The gene calls are TRBV6-5 and TRBJ1-4, with D uncertain. V lost 5 bases and J lost 7, with 14 bases in between. This CDR3 is built from 14 residues. Germline CDR1 reads MNHEY; CDR2 reads SVGAGI. Here the CDR3 reads CASSDLTTSEKLFF. CDR3 sequence (DNA): TGTGCCAGCAGTGATTTGACTACGAGTGAAAAACTGTTTTTT.

Remarks on this clonotype: A read error may be the cause here, since a much bigger clone is one base away. The chain uses TRBV6-5 and TRBJ2-7; 7 bases fit TRBD2. The V segment lost 0 bases and the J segment 1 base; nucleotides outside the gene matches: 6. Germline CDR1 reads MNHEY; CDR2 reads SVGAGI. The CDR3 covers 16 residues. The CDR3 DNA follows: TGTGCCAGCAGTTACTCTGGGGGGGAGAGATCCTACGAGCAGTACTTC. The encoded protein is CASSYSGGERSYEQYF.

The chain has TRBV7-3 and TRBJ1-2; D is possibly TRBD1 (6 bases). The CDR3 is 13 residues long. V lost 2 bases and J 8 bases, leaving 12 bases between the germline ends. Germline CDR1 is SGHTA and CDR2 is FQGTGA. In nucleotides, the CDR3 is TGTGCCAGCAGCTTATCAGGGGCACAAGGCTACACCTTC. Translation: CASSLSGAQGYTF.

CDR3 amino acids: CASSGAPVRGTQYF. CDR3 nucleotide sequence: TGTGCCAGCAGTGGAGCCCCGGTGAGGGGGACCCAGTACTTC. The chain combines TRBV2 with TRBJ2-5, with D possibly being TRBD1 or TRBD2 (5 bases each). The V end lost 4 bases, the J end lost 7 bases, and 16 bases lay between the germline ends. Germline lookup yields CDR1 SNHLY and CDR2 FYNNEI. The CDR3 spans 14 residues.

This clonotype came up many times. The V gene is TRBV6-5, the J gene TRBJ2-7; tentative D call: TRBD2 (6 bases). V lost 7 bases and J lost 3, with 19 bases in between. This CDR3 is built from 15 residues. Germline V lookup: CDR1 MNHEY, CDR2 SVGAGI. CDR3 in DNA: TGTGCCAGCATCCCCCCGGGCGGGAAATACTACGAGCAGTACTTC. Its translation: CASIPPGGKYYEQYF.

CDR3 protein: CASSPTNQETQYF. Written as DNA, the CDR3 is TGTGCCAGCAGCCCCACTAACCAAGAGACCCAGTACTTC. The chain carries TRBV5-6 and TRBJ2-5; D is ambiguous. Germline lookup yields CDR1 SGHDT and CDR2 YYEEEE. Trimming pared 4 bases from V and 0 bases from J, leaving 7 bases between. This CDR3 contains 13 residues.

This clonotype occurred a few times. This rearrangement joins TRBV13 to TRBJ1-4, with D tentatively TRBD1 (5 bases). Looked up from germline, CDR1 is PRHDT and CDR2 is FYEKMQ (reference sequence). This CDR3 has 14 residues. Trimming took off 3 bases at V and 8 bases at J, with 13 bases between the two ends. DNA of the CDR3: TGTGCCAGCAGCTTGGGGGAAGACCGAGAAAAACTGTTTTTT. It yields the protein CASSLGEDREKLFF. The full variable domain, in which reference TRBV13 and TRBJ1-4 provide the parts outside the CDR3, is AAGVIQSPRHLIKEKRETATLKCYPIPRHDTVYWYQQGPGQDPQFLISFYEKMQSDKGSIPDRFSAQQFSDYHSELNMSSLELGDSALYFCASSLGEDREKLFFGSGTQLSVL.